This T cell receptor beta chain was captured by sequencing in a study of T cell repertoires in cytomegalovirus infection. Overall study context: It can be stated that public TCR beta signatures indicated CMV infection as well as a matching HLA type.

This clonotype occurred a few times. The antigen remains undetermined. TCRdb analysed the reads with MiXCR anew, one entry per CDR3 protein. The repertoire holds approximately 730,000 distinct CDR3 sequences, 25% to 35% seen once, with around 14% in the top ten. Source: cultured CD8+ T cells from PBMCs, taken from culture after CMV antigen stimulation. The sequence came from a human donor in good health (CMV status not recorded). Some clones in this sample may be carry-over from other donors' samples.

The CDR3 is CASSFRDRGLSGANVLTF. The CDR3 nucleotides are TGTGCCAGCAGTTTCCGGGACAGGGGGCTCTCTGGGGCCAACGTCCTGACTTTC. The chain couples TRBV6-1 to TRBJ2-6; 12 positions match TRBD1. Germline V gene data show CDR1 as MNHNS and CDR2 as SASEGT. J was trimmed by 0 bases and V by 5 bases; bases with no gene match: 5. The CDR3 loop spans 18 amino acids.